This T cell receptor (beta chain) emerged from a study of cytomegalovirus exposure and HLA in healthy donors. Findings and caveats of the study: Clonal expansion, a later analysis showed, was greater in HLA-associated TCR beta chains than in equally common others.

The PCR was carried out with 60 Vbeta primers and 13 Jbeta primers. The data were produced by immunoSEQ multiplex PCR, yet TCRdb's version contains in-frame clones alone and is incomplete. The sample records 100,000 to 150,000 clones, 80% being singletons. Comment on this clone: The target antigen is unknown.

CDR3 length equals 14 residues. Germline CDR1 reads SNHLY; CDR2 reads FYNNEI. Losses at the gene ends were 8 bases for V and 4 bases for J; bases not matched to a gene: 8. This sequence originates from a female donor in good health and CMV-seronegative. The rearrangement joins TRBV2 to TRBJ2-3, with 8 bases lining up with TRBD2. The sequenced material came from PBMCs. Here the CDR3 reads CASAQREPPDTQYF. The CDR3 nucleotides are TGTGCCAGCGCCCAGCGGGAGCCCCCAGATACGCAGTATTTT.